The clone carrying this T cell receptor beta chain came up a few times. This sample is part of a study of T cells after yellow fever vaccination. TCRdb re-derived calls from the 5' RACE reads in MiXCR, one entry per CDR3 protein. The repertoire consists of some 400,000 distinct CDR3 sequences, with under 20% occurring once and the leading ten covering around 17%. Germline values: CDR1 MNHGY, CDR2 SVAAGI. Deletions cut 9 bases from V and 9 bases from J, with 21 bases between. This CDR3 contains 14 residues. The specimen was PBMCs, collected before the yellow fever booster vaccination. This TCR was sampled from a man between 18 and 29 years old who received the YFV17D yellow fever vaccine. The chain carries TRBV6-9 and TRBJ2-1; D possibly corresponds to TRBD1 (8 bases). The CDR3 region is CARQGGAGFSEQFF. In DNA, the CDR3 is TGTGCCAGACAGGGGGGGGCCGGTTTTTCTGAGCAGTTCTTC.